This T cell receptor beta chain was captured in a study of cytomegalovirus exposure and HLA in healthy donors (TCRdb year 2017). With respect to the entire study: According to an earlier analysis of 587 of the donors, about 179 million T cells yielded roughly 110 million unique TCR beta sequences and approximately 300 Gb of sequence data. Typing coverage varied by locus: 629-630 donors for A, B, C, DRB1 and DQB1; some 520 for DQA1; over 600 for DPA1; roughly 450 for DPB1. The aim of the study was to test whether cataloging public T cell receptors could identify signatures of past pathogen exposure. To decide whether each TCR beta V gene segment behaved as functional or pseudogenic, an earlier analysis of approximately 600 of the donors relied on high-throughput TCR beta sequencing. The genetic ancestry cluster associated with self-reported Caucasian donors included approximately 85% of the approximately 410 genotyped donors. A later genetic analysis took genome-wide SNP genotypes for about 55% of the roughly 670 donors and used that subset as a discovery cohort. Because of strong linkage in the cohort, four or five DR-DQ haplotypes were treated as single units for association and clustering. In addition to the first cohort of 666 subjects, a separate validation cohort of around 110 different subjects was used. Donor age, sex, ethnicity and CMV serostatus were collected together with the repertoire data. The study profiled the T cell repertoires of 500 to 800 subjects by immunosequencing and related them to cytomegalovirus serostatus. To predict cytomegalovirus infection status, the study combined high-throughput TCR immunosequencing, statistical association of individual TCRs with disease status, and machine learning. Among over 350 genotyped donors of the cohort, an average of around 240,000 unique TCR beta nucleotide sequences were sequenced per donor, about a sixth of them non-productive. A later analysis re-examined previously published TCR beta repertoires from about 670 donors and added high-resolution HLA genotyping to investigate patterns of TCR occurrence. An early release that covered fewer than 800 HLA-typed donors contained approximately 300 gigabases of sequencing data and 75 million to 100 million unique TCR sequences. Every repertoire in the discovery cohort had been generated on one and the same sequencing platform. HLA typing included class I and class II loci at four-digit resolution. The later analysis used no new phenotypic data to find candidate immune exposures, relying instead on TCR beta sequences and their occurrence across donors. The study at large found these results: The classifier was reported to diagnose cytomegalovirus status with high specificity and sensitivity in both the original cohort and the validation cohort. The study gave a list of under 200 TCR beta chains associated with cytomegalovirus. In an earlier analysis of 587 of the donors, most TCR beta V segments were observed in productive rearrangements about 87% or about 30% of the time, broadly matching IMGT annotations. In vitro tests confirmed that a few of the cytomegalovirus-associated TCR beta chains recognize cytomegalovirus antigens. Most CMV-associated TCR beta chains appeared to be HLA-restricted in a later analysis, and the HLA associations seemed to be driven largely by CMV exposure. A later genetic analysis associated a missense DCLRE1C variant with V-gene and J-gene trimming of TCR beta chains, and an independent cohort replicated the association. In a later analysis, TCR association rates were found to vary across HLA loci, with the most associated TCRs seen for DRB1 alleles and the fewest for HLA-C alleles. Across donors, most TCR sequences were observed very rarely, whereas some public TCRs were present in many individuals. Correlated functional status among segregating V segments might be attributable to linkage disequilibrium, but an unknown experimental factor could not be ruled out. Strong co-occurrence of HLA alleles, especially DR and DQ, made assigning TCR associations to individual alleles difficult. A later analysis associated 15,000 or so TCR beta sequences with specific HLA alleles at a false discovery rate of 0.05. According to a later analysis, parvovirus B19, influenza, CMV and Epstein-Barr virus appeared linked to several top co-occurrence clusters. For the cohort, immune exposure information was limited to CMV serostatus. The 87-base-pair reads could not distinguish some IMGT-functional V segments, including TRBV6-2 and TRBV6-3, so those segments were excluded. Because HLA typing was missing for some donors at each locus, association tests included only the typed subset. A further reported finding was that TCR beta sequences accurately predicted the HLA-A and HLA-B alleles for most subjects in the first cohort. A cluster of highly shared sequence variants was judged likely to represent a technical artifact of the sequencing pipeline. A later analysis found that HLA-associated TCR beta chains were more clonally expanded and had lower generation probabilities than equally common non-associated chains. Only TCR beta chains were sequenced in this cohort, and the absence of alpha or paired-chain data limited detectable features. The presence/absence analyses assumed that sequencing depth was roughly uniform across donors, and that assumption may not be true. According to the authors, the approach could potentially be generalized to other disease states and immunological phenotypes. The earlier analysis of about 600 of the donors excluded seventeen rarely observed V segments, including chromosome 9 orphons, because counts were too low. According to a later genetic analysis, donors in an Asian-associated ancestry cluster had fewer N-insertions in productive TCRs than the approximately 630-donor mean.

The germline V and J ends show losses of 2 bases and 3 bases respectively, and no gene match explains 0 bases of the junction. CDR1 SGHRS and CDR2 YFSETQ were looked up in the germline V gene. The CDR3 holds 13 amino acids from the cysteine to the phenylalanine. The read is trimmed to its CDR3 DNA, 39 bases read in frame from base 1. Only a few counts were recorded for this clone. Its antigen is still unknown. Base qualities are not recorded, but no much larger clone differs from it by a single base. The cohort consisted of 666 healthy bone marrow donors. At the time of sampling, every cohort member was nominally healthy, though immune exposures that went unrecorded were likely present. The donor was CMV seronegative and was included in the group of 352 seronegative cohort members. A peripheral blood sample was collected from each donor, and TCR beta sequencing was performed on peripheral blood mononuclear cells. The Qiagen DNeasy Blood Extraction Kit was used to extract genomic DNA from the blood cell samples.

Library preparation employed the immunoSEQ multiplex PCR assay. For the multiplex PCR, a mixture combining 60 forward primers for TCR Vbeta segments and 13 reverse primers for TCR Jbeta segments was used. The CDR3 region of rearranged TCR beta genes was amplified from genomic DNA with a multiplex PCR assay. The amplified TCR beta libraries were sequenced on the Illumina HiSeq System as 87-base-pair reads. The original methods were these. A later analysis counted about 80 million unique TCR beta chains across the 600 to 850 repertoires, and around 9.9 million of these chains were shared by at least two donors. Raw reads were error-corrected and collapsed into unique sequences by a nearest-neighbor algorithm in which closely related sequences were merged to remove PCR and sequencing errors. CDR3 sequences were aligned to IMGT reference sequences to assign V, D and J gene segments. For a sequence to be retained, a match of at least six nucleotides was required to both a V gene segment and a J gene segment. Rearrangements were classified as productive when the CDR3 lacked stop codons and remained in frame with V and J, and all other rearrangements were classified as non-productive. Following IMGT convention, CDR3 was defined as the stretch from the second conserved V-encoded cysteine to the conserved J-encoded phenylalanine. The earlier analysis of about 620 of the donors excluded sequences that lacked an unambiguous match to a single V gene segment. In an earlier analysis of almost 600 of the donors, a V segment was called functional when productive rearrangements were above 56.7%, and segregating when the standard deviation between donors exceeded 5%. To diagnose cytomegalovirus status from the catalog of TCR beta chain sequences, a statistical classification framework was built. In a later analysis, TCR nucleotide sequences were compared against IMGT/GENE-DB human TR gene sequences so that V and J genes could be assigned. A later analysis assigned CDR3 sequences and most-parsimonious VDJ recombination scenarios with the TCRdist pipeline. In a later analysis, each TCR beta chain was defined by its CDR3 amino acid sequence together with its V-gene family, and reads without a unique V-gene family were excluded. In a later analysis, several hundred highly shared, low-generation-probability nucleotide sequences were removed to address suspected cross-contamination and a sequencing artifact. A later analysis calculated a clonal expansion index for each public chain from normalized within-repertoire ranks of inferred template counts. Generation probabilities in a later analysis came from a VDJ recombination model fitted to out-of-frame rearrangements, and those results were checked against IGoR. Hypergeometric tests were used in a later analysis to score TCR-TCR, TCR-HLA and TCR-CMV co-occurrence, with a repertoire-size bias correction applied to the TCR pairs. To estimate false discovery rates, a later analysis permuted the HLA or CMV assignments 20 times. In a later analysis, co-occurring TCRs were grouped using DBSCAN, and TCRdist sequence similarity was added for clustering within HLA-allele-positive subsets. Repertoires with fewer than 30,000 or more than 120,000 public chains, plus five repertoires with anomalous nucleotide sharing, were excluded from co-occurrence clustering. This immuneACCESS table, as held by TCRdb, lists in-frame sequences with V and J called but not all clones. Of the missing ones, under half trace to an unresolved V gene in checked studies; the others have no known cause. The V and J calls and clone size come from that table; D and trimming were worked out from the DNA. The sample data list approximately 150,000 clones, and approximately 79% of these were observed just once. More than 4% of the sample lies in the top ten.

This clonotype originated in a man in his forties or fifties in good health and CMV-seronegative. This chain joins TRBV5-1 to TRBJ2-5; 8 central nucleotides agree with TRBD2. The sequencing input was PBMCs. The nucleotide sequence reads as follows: TGCGCCAGCAGCTTCGGGGGGGAAGAGACCCAGTACTTC. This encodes CASSFGGEETQYF.